The present entry profiles one T cell receptor beta chain with its context. The sample comes from a study of CD8 T cells in Susac syndrome. The germline CDR1 and CDR2 sequences are DFQATT and SNEGSKA (reference sequence). This CDR3 has 13 amino acids. Trimming took 7 bases from V and 2 from J; bases not matched to a gene: 6. The healthy controls were matched to patients by age and sex. Negative isolation yielded CD4+ and CD8+ T cells, and FACS enriched TEMRA cells. With random hexamers, about 0.45 to 1 ug RNA was reverse transcribed. The authors amplified TCR beta CDR3 across 54 Vbeta and 13 Jbeta using immunoSEQ multiplex PCR. TCRdb used MiXCR to reprocess the immunoSEQ multiplex PCR reads, holding one entry per CDR3 protein. Of approximately 120,000 distinct CDR3 sequences in the sample, 90% to 98% are singletons; the top ten hold roughly 0.099%.

The clonotype was recovered from a human donor in good health. The sample was CD4+ T cells from PBMCs. The genes are TRBV20-1 and TRBJ2-5; 8 nucleotides agree with TRBD2. CDR3 sequence reads: CSEAGGGQETQYF. The CDR3, as DNA: TGCAGTGAAGCCGGGGGGGGGCAAGAGACCCAGTACTTC.